This T cell receptor beta chain was obtained from a study of T cells in localized non-small cell lung cancer. Study-wide points: Adjacent lung tissue had a median roughly 52 of the top 100 clones found in the tumor. Heterogeneity cannot be ruled out, as sequencing used one tumor region only. Uninvolved neighboring lung showed the greatest T cell clonality, exceeding tumor.

Remarks on this clone: The antigen remains unidentified.

Libraries were prepared by immunoSEQ multiplex PCR; TCRdb keeps only in-frame clonotypes and omits some of them. Here the sample spans about 15,000 clones, more than 80% being singletons. CDR3 length: 13 amino acids. Per germline, CDR1 MNHEY and CDR2 SMNVEV (reference sequence). The V end lost 5 bases, the J end lost 0 bases, and 7 bases lay between the germline ends. Sequencing was performed on peripheral blood, taken before any cancer treatment. The sequence was obtained from a female donor at least 60 years old with stage I squamous cell lung carcinoma. The rearrangement joins TRBV27 to TRBJ1-2; unclear D gene. In DNA form, the CDR3 reads TGTGCCAGCAGTCACATAGCTAACTATGGCTACACCTTC. Its translation is CASSHIANYGYTF.